This T cell receptor (beta chain) emerged from a study of cytomegalovirus exposure and HLA in healthy donors. This clone was observed once. Its antigen remains unknown. 13 Jbeta primers and 60 Vbeta primers were used for the PCR. Under the authors' procedure: Tens of millions of unique TCR beta chains, 10 million to 14 million shared, were counted in a later analysis. Using immunoSEQ multiplex PCR, the repertoire was profiled, and TCRdb retains in-frame clones only, with some absent. That table supplies the V and J calls and clone size; D and trimming were determined from the DNA. The data hold 250,000 to 350,000 clones, with just over 70% observed a single time. The CDR3 is 13 amino acids. Germline loops: CDR1 SNHLY, CDR2 FYNNEI. J lost 3 bases, V lost 7 bases, and 6 bases had no gene match. Points from the study as a whole: While the bulk of TCR sequences proved rare, some public TCRs turned up in many donors. Cytomegalovirus association was listed for about 150 TCR beta chains. The sole available immune exposure information was CMV serostatus.

The chain links TRBV2 to TRBJ2-7; 7 nucleotides line up with TRBD2. The sequence was collected from a female donor in good health and CMV-seronegative. The source material was PBMCs. The CDR3: CASKAGVGYEQYF. Written as DNA, the CDR3 is TGTGCCAGCAAGGCGGGGGTGGGCTACGAGCAGTACTTC.